This T cell receptor beta chain was captured by sequencing in a study of cytotoxic CD8 clonotypes in ibrutinib-treated CLL (dated by TCRdb to the early 2020s). Regarding the complete study: The cohort had about a dozen relapsed/refractory and roughly 15 treatment-naive patients; about 17 were IGHV unmutated. Partial responses were observed in 24 patients and complete responses in 2; after a median follow-up of 68 months, remission was maintained in approximately 14 patients and progression was observed in roughly 12. Response samples were taken after a median of approximately 12 months on treatment, ranging from about 6 to 40 months. An average of about 260,000 productive templates and 94,082 productive rearrangements was obtained per sample. Of the 90 or so participants in the trial, approximately 26 had longitudinal samples available. Cryopreserved peripheral blood mononuclear cells were collected before treatment, at response, and at either disease progression or sustained remission. Patients were still on ibrutinib when every remission and progressive disease sample was collected. What the authors observed across the whole study: Sustained-remission and progressing patients did not have matched sampling times, and lymph node repertoires were not examined. Baseline clonality was found to be higher than that of age-matched healthy donors and was strongly correlated with circulating CD8+ T-cell counts. At ibrutinib response clonality went up, during sustained remission it held steady, and at progression it dropped back toward baseline. Public clonotypes were found to be uncommon and were observed to contract or remain stable during treatment; the increase in clonality was shown to reflect expansion of private clonotypes at ibrutinib response.

Trimming costs V 2 bases and J 7 bases, and their ends lie 3 bases apart. Spanning cysteine to phenylalanine, the CDR3 consists of 11 amino acids. The retained sequence is limited to the CDR3, 33 bases, with the frame set at the first base. Via the germline V gene (reference sequence), CDR1 is SGHAT and CDR2 FQDESV. In its sample, this clone was seen a few times. This clone's antigen is unknown. Nothing much larger sits one base from this clone, and base qualities are not available. A MiSeq instrument was used for deep resolution sequencing, which targeted depths ranging from 1 in 1 million up to 1 in 200,000 T cells, with coverage averaging 10x for each clonotype. The immunoSEQ hsTCRB Kit was used to generate the TCR beta libraries. The authors' pipeline ran thus. Data were analyzed with ImmunoSEQ Data Assistant and ImmunoSEQ Analyzer, with V, D and J genes assigned per IMGT definitions. Clonality was computed as one minus normalized Shannon entropy of productive rearrangement frequencies, ranging from 0 to 1. Only overrepresented clonotypes making up at least 0.05% of the repertoire of each patient were included in the public clonotype analysis. Some twelve repertoires from age-matched healthy donors, obtained from immuneACCESS, served as clonality controls. TCRdb carries this immuneACCESS record with in-frame sequences only. Its versions omit some clonotypes, under half of them owing to an unresolved V gene in the studies checked, with the rest unexplained. V and J calls and clone size follow that table, whereas D and trimming were derived from the DNA. For this sample the table gives 90,000 to 150,000 clones, of which approximately 58% were detected only once. More than 35% of the sample belongs to the ten largest clones.

According to the study, the label for this sample's time point signals: roughly 2 years on ibrutinib. Roughly 1.8 micrograms of genomic DNA were extracted from cryopreserved PBMCs for TCR beta library preparation. Longitudinal blood samples from CLL patients on ibrutinib monotherapy were analyzed using high-throughput TCR beta sequencing. The patients were enrolled in a single-center, open-label phase 2 trial of ibrutinib monotherapy. This specimen was PBMCs, taken after 24 months of ibrutinib treatment. This receptor chain uses TRBV11-1 and TRBJ2-1, with an unclear D gene assignment. The sequence was obtained from a human donor with chronic lymphocytic leukemia. The bases read TGTGCCAGCAGCTTAAGAAATGAGCAGTTCTTC. Its protein is CASSLRNEQFF.